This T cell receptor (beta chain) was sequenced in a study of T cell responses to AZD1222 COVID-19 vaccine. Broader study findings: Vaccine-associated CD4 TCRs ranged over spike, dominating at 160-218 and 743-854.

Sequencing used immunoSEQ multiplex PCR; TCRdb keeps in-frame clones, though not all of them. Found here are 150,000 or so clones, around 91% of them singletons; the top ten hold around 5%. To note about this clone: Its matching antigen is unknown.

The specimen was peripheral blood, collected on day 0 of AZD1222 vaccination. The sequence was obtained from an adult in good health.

In nucleotides, the CDR3 is TGCGCCAGCAGCCACGCCTTTACCTACGAGCAGTACTTC. Amino acid sequence: CASSHAFTYEQYF. This chain connects TRBV4-1 to TRBJ2-7; D unresolved. There are 13 residues in the CDR3. Germline V gene lookup returns CDR1 MGHRA and CDR2 YSYEKL. Trimming left V 3 bases short and J 2 bases short, with 8 bases between.